This T cell receptor (beta chain) comes out of a study of T cell changes during pregnancy in multiple sclerosis. V shed 0 bases, J shed 10 bases, and the junction held 4 bases outside the gene matches. This CDR3 has 14 amino acids. Germline CDR1 reads SGDLS; CDR2 reads YYNGEE. Data came from immunoSEQ multiplex PCR; TCRdb stores just in-frame clones and leaves some out. Of around 63,000 clones listed, around 91% are singletons. Sequenced here: peripheral blood, sampled after pregnancy. The receptor was isolated from a female donor in good health, enrolled as a control in a pregnancy study. The V and J genes are TRBV9 and TRBJ1-6; 7 nucleotides line up with TRBD1. In DNA form, the CDR3 reads TGTGCCAGCAGCGTAGAGGGGGCAAGATCACCCCTCCACTTT. Its protein product is CASSVEGARSPLHF. Filled out from reference TRBV9 and TRBJ1-6, the complete variable domain reads DSGVTQTPKHLITATGQRVTLRCSPRSGDLSVYWYQQSLDQGLQFLIQYYNGEERAKGNILERFSAQQFPDLHSELNLSSLELGDSALYFCASSVEGARSPLHFGNGTRLTVT.